The TCR beta chain under discussion was sequenced for a study of vaccination and CD4 T cells after COVID-19. CDR3 length: 15 residues. Germline V gives CDR1 MNHNS, CDR2 SASEGT. Trimming shortened V by 4 bases and J by 2 bases, and 14 bases separated the two germline ends. This clonotype counts as medium-sized (0.01 to 0.1%). Its antigen is still unknown. Treatment described: approximately 9-day PBMC culture with coronavirus spike peptide pools or control peptides (ViraFEST assay). CD4+ T cells that had been cultured provided DNA sequenced with the Oncomine TCR Beta short-read assay. Genomic DNA from cultured CD4+ T cells was extracted. TCRdb reprocessed the PCR reads with MiXCR, giving one entry per CDR3 protein. The sample has more than 9,000 distinct CDR3 sequences, about 60% seen once.

The receptor's source is a human donor who had recovered from COVID-19. What was sequenced was CD4+ T cells from blood, cultured in vitro. This chain links TRBV6-1 with TRBJ1-2; possibly TRBD1 for D (6 bases). The CDR3 nucleotides are TGTGCCAGCAGTGCTTCCTGGGGGGCGAACTATGGCTACACCTTC. Amino acid sequence: CASSASWGANYGYTF.